Listed here are 5 T cell receptor beta chains from one sample, sequenced in a study of regulatory T cells in long-lasting Graves disease. Regarding time point: persistent/refractory GD, antithyroid drugs over 5 years with positive TRAb. Isolated PBMC RNA provided the starting material for the TCR library. Arm-PCR of CDR3 regions and iRepertoire HTBI primers were the basis on which TCR beta libraries were built. From the multiplex PCR reads, TCRdb called clonotypes with MiXCR, one entry per CDR3 protein. The repertoire holds nearly 350,000 distinct CDR3 sequences, with about 20% as singletons. The source was peripheral blood mononuclear cells (PBMCs), collected when the disease was refractory, from a patient treated with antithyroid drugs. All receptors derive from a female donor with Graves disease.

V is TRBV5-5 and J is TRBJ1-2; D unresolved. Germline lookup yields CDR1 SGHKS and CDR2 YYEKEE (reference sequence). Between the trimmed V and J ends, which lost 4 bases and 8 bases, there was a span of 27 bases. This CDR3 has 17 residues. CDR3 residues: CASSPTPTLSSLEGYTF. The CDR3 DNA sequence: TGTGCCAGCAGCCCGACTCCCACCCTATCTTCTCTGGAGGGCTACACCTTC.

This clonotype occurred many times. The chain has TRBV18 and TRBJ2-7, with a weak D call TRBD2 (6 bases). CDR3 length: 14 amino acids. In germline, CDR1 is KGHSH, CDR2 LQKENI. Between the trimmed V and J ends, which lost 6 bases and 6 bases, there was a span of 18 bases. CDR3: CASSPASRRGEQYF. The CDR3 nucleotides are TGTGCCAGCTCTCCGGCTTCAAGGAGGGGCGAGCAGTACTTC.

This clonotype was seen repeatedly, ten times or more. The chain carries TRBV3-1 and TRBJ1-5, with D tentatively TRBD1 (6 bases). Trimming removed 1 base from V and 11 bases from J, with 12 bases in between. Germline-derived CDR1 and CDR2 are LGHDT and YNNKEL (reference sequence). The CDR3 runs to 13 residues. The chain's CDR3 is CASSQGGGLTQHF. CDR3 sequence (DNA): TGTGCCAGCAGCCAAGGAGGGGGATTGACCCAGCATTTT. The full variable domain, in which reference TRBV3-1 and TRBJ1-5 provide the parts outside the CDR3, is DTAVSQTPKYLVTQMGNDKSIKCEQNLGHDTMYWYKQDSKKFLKIMFSYNNKELIINETVPNRFSPKSPDKAHLNLHINSLELGDSAVYFCASSQGGGLTQHFGDGTRLSIL.

This clonotype was recorded at least ten times. Here the CDR3 DNA reads TGTGCCAGCTCACGACGGGGAGGGGGGTCCCTCGAGACCCAGTACTTC. Residues: CASSRRGGGSLETQYF. The gene calls are TRBV28 and TRBJ2-5; perhaps TRBD2 as D (7 bases). The CDR3 is 16 residues long. Trimming cost V 8 bases and J 5 bases, with 24 bases left between them. Germline-derived CDR1 and CDR2 are MDHEN and SYDVKM.

The V and J genes are TRBV27 and TRBJ1-2; a weak D match, TRBD1 (5 bases). V gave up 2 bases and J gave up 0 bases, with 7 bases separating them. The germline CDR1 and CDR2 sequences are MNHEY and SMNVEV (reference sequence). This CDR3 comprises 14 residues. The CDR3 DNA follows: TGTGCCAGCAGTTTAAGGGGCGCTAACTATGGCTACACCTTC. Protein product: CASSLRGANYGYTF.